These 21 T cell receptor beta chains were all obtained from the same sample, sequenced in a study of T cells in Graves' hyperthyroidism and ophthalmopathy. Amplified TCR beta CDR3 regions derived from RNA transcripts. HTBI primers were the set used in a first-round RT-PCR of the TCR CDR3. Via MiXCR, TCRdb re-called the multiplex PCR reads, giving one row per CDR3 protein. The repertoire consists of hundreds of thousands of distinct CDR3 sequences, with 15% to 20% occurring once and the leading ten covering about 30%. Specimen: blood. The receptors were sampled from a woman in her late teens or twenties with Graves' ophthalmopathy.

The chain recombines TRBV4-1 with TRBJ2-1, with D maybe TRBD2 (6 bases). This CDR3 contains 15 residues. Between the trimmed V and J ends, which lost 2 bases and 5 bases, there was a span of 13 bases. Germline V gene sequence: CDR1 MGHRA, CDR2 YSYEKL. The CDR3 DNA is TGCGCCAGCAGCCAATACGCGGGAACTAACAATGAGCAGTTCTTC. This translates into CASSQYAGTNNEQFF.

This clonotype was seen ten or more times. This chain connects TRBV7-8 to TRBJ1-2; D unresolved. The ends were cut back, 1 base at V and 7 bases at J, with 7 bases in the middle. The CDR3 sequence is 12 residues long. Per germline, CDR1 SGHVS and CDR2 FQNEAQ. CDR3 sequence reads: CASSLEGFGYTF. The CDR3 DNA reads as TGTGCCAGCAGCTTAGAAGGGTTTGGCTACACCTTC.

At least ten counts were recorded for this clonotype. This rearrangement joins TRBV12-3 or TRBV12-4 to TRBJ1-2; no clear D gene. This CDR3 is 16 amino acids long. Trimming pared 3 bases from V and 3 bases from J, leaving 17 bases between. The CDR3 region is CASSFAGVAADYGYTF. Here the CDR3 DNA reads TGTGCCAGCAGTTTCGCTGGTGTGGCGGCAGACTATGGCTACACCTTC.

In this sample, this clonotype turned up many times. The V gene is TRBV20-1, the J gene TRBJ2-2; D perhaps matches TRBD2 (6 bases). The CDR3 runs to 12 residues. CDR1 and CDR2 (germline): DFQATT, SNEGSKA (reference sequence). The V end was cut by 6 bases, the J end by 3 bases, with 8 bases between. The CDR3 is CSAGTDTGELFF. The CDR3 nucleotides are TGCAGTGCCGGGACTGACACCGGGGAGCTGTTTTTT.

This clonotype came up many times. CDR3 residues: CASSFADRAETQYF. The CDR3 bases are TGTGCCAGCAGCTTTGCGGACAGGGCGGAGACCCAGTACTTC. The chain links TRBV11-3 to TRBJ2-5, with TRBD1 matching 8 bases. This CDR3 comprises 14 residues. The V and J ends lost 3 bases and 5 bases, in that order; junction bases with no gene match: 5. Germline CDR1 is SGHNT and CDR2 is YENEEA.

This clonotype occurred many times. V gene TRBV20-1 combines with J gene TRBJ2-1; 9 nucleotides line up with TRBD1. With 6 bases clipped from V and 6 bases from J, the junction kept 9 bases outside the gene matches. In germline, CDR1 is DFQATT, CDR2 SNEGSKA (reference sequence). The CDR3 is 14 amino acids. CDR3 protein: CSARTGASLNEQFF. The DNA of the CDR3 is TGCAGTGCCCGGACAGGGGCCTCACTCAATGAGCAGTTCTTC.

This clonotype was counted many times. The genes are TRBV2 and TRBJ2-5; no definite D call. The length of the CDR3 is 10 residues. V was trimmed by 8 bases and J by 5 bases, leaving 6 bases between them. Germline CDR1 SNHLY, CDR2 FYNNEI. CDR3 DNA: TGTGCCAGCGCGTGGGAGACCCAGTACTTC. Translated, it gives CASAWETQYF.

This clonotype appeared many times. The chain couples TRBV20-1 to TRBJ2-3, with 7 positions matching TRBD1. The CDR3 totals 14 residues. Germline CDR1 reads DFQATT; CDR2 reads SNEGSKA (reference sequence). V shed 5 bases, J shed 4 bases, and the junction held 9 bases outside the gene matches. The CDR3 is CSAPNRGSADTQYF. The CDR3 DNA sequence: TGCAGTGCTCCCAACAGGGGTTCGGCAGATACGCAGTATTTT.

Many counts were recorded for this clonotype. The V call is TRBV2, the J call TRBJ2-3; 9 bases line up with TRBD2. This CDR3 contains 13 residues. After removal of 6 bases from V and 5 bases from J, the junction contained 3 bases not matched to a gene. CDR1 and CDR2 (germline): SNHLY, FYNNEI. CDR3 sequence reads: CASSGREGDTQYF. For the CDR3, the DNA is TGTGCCAGCAGCGGGCGGGAGGGAGATACGCAGTATTTT.

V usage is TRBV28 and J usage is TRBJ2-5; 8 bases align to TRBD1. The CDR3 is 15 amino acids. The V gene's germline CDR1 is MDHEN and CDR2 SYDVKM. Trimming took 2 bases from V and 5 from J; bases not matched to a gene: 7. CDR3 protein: CASSLGRQGWETQYF. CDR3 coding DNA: TGTGCCAGCAGTTTAGGTCGACAGGGGTGGGAGACCCAGTACTTC.

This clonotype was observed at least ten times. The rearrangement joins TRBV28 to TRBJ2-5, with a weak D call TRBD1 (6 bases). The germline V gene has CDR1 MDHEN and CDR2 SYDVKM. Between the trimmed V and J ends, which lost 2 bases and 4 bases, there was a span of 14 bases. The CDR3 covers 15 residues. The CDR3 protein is CASSLRDTWPETQYF. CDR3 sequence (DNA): TGTGCCAGCAGTTTACGGGACACCTGGCCAGAGACCCAGTACTTC.

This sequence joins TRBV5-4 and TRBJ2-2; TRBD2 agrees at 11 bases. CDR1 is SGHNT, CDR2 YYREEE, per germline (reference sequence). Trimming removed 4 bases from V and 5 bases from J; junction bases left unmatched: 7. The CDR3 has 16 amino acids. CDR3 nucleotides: TGTGCCAGCAGCCCCATAGCGGGGGGGAATACCGGGGAGCTGTTTTTT. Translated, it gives CASSPIAGGNTGELFF. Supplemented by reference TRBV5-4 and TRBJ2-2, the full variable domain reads ETGVTQSPTHLIKTRGQQVTLRCSSQSGHNTVSWYQQALGQGPQFIFQYYREEENGRGNFPPRFSGLQFPNYSSELNVNALELDDSALYLCASSPIAGGNTGELFFGEGSRLTVL.

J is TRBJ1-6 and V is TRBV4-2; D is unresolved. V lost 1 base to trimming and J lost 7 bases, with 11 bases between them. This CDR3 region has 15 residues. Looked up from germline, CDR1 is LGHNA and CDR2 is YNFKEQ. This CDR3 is CASSQVRRSNSPLHF. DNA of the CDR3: TGTGCCAGCAGCCAAGTGCGGAGGTCGAATTCACCCCTCCACTTT.

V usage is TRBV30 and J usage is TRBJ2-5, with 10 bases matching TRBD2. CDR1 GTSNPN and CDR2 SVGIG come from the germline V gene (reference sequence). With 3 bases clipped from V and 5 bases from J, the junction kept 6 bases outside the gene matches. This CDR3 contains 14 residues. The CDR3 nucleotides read TGTGCCTGGAGGAAACTAGCGGGAATCGAGACCCAGTACTTC. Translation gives CAWRKLAGIETQYF. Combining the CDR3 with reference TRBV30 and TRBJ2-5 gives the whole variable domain SQTIHQWPATLVQPVGSPLSLECTVEGTSNPNLYWYRQAAGRGLQLLFYSVGIGQISSEVPQNLSASRPQDRQFILSSKKLLLSDSGFYLCAWRKLAGIETQYFGPGTRLLVL.

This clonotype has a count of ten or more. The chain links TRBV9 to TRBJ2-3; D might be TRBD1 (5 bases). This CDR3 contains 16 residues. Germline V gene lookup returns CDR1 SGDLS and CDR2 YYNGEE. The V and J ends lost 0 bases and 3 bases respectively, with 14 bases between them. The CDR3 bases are TGTGCCAGCAGCGTAGGGTCAGGGATCATGACAGATACGCAGTATTTT. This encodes CASSVGSGIMTDTQYF.

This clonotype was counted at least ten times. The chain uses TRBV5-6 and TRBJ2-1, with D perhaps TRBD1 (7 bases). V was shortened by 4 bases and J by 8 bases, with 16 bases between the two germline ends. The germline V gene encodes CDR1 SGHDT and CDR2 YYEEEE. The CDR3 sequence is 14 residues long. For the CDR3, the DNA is TGTGCCAGCAGCGCGGGGACAGTAAGCGATGAGCAGTTCTTC. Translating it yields CASSAGTVSDEQFF.

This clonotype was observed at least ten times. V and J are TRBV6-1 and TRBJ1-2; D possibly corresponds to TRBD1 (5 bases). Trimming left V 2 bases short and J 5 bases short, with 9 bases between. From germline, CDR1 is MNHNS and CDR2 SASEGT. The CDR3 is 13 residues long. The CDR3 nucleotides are TGTGCCAGCAGTGAATTGGGGGGTTATGGCTACACCTTC. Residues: CASSELGGYGYTF.

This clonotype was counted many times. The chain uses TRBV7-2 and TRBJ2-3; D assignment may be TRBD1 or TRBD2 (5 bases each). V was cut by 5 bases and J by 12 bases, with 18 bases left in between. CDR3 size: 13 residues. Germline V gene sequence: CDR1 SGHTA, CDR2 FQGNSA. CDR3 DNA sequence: TGTGCCAGCAGCGCCTCAACAGTCGGGGCACAGTATTTT. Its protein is CASSASTVGAQYF.

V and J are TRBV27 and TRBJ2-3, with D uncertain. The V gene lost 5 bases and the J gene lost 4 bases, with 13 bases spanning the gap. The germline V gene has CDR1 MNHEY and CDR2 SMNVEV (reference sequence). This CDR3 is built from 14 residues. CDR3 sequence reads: CASSPYKGADTQYF. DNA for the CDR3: TGTGCCAGCAGTCCCTACAAGGGTGCAGATACGCAGTATTTT.

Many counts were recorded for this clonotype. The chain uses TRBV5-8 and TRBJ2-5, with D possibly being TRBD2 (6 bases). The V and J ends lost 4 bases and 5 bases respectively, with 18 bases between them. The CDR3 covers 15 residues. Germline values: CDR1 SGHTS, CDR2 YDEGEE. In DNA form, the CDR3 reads TGTGCCAGCAGCAATCTTGAGGAGGGTATGGAGACCCAGTACTTC. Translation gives CASSNLEEGMETQYF. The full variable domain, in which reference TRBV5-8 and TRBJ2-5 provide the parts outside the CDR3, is EAGVTQSPTHLIKTRGQQATLRCSPISGHTSVYWYQQALGLGLQFLLWYDEGEERNRGNFPPRFSGRQFPNYSSELNVNALELEDSALYLCASSNLEEGMETQYFGPGTRLLVL.

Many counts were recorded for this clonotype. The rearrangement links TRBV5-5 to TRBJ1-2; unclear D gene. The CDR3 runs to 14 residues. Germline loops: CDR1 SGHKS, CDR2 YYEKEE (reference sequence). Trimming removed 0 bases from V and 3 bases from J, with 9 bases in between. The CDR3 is CASSLEQNHYGYTF. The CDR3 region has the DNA TGTGCCAGCAGCTTGGAACAGAACCACTATGGCTACACCTTC.